Sequencing of this TCR beta chain was carried out in a study of cytomegalovirus exposure and HLA in healthy donors. PCR amplification relied on 60 Vbeta primers (plus 13 Jbeta primers). Generated by immunoSEQ multiplex PCR, the TCRdb table keeps only in-frame clones and is missing some. The data hold under 300,000 clones, with roughly four fifths observed a single time. CDR3 length: 16 amino acids. Germline CDR1 and CDR2: MNHNY and SVGAGI (reference sequence). The germline V and J ends were trimmed by 0 bases and 2 bases, with 10 bases remaining between them. The chain recombines TRBV6-6 with TRBJ2-2; maybe TRBD2 (6 bases). The sequence was obtained from a woman in her thirties or forties in good health and CMV-seropositive. The sample consisted of PBMCs. In DNA, the CDR3 is TGTGCCAGCAGTTACTCCGGGGGTACAAACACCGGGGAGCTGTTTTTT. This translates into CASSYSGGTNTGELFF.